The source of this TCR beta chain is a study of blood T cell repertoires in COVID-19. Study overall: Donors in the United States, Italy and Spain gave samples during acute or convalescent COVID-19. T cells, B-cell-depleted T cells, or PBMCs supplied cDNA or gDNA.

Study processing details: It was from reference gene primer amplification that nucleated cell counts were estimated. Some clones are missing from TCRdb's copy, which holds only in-frame ones; the method was immunoSEQ multiplex PCR. The V and J calls and clone size are taken from that table; D and trimming were inferred from the DNA. There are 250,000 or so clones in the sample; 70% to 85% occur only once, and 1.5% to 2% lies in the top ten. The germline V and J ends were trimmed by 3 bases and 7 bases, with 10 bases remaining between them. CDR3 length: 13 residues. Details on this clone: Distinct nucleotide sequences in the sample also encode this CDR3.

The chain combines TRBV12-3 or TRBV12-4 with TRBJ1-5; maybe TRBD1 (6 bases). This TCR came from an elderly woman with acute or convalescent COVID-19. The sample was peripheral blood. Here the CDR3 reads CASSLTGGQPQHF. The CDR3 coding sequence is TGTGCCAGCAGTTTGACAGGAGGCCAGCCCCAGCATTTT.